Listed below are T cell receptor beta chains from one sample, sequenced in a study of blood T cell repertoires in COVID-19. Profiled with immunoSEQ multiplex PCR; TCRdb holds only in-frame clones, not every one. The repertoire holds hundreds of thousands of clones, with over 80% as singletons. The sequenced material came from PBMCs or T cells enriched from blood (not recorded which). The receptor set was obtained from a woman in her thirties or forties who had recovered from COVID-19. Both conserved end residues are part of each CDR3. The D gene is left open where the match is weak. Clone size is stated in some rows and not others, as once, few, many or a class when expanded.

v_gene	abundance	d_gene	j_gene	CDR3aa	CDR3nt
TRBV5-6	once	TRBD2	TRBJ2-3	CASSESSGGFSTDTQYF	TGTGCCAGCAGCGAATCTAGCGGGGGGTTTAGCACAGATACGCAGTATTTT
TRBV3-1/TRBV3-2	few	NA	TRBJ1-1	CASSQSGPPEAFF	TGTGCCAGCAGCCAGAGTGGTCCCCCTGAAGCTTTCTTT
TRBV18	NA	TRBD1	TRBJ2-7	CASSPGQGRGGEQYF	TGTGCCAGCTCACCCGGACAGGGTCGCGGTGGCGAGCAGTACTTC
TRBV7-9	NA	NA	TRBJ1-4	CASSLLMSGEKLFF	TGTGCCAGCAGCTTATTAATGAGCGGTGAAAAACTGTTTTTT
TRBV11-3	NA	NA	TRBJ2-3	CASSGRGPMFTDTQYF	TGTGCCAGCAGCGGGCGGGGACCGATGTTCACAGATACGCAGTATTTT
TRBV30	NA	TRBD1	TRBJ1-2	CACHRGIHYGYTF	TGTGCCTGCCACAGGGGAATTCACTATGGCTACACCTTC
TRBV2	NA	TRBD1	TRBJ1-5	CASSGQGYNQPQHF	TGTGCCAGCTCGGGACAGGGCTACAATCAGCCCCAGCATTTT
TRBV3-1/TRBV3-2	NA	TRBD1	TRBJ1-2	CASSPGTGGHYGYTF	TGTGCCAGCAGCCCCGGGACAGGGGGCCATTATGGCTACACCTTC
TRBV11-2	NA	TRBD2	TRBJ2-5	CASSLGVGRGETQYF	TGTGCCAGCAGCTTAGGCGTGGGGCGGGGGGAGACCCAGTACTTC
TRBV3-1/TRBV3-2	NA	NA	TRBJ1-1	CASSQASKAFF	TGTGCCAGCAGCCAAGCGTCTAAAGCTTTCTTT
TRBV5-1	NA	TRBD2	TRBJ2-3	CASSLTSGPTDTQYF	TGCGCCAGCAGCTTGACTAGCGGGCCTACAGATACGCAGTATTTT
TRBV19	NA	NA	TRBJ1-6	CASSMRGALGSPLHF	TGTGCCAGTAGTATGCGGGGGGCTTTGGGTTCACCCCTCCACTTT
TRBV24-1	few	NA	TRBJ1-2	CATSTRGAQGYTF	TGTGCCACCAGTACCCGGGGGGCGCAAGGCTACACCTTC
TRBV5-4	NA	TRBD1	TRBJ2-2	CASSLAGQGAELFF	TGTGCCAGCAGCCTCGCGGGACAGGGAGCGGAGCTGTTTTTT
TRBV7-2	NA	NA	TRBJ2-3	CASSLPGIPPDTQYF	TGTGCCAGCAGCTTACCCGGGATACCCCCAGATACGCAGTATTTT
TRBV30	NA	TRBD1	TRBJ2-5	CAWSVTGGQETQYF	TGTGCCTGGAGTGTCACAGGGGGCCAAGAGACCCAGTACTTC
TRBV7-9	NA	TRBD1	TRBJ1-2	CASSLTTGGGKGYTF	TGTGCCAGCAGCTTAACCACAGGGGGCGGGAAGGGCTACACCTTC
TRBV19	NA	TRBD2	TRBJ2-1	CASSIRLAGDNEQFF	TGTGCCAGTAGTATTAGATTAGCGGGCGACAATGAGCAGTTCTTC
TRBV11-2	NA	TRBD1	TRBJ2-7	CASISSGTGGYEQYF	TGTGCCAGCATTTCGTCCGGGACAGGGGGTTACGAGCAGTACTTC
TRBV11-2	NA	NA	TRBJ2-1	CASSLEGRRGEQFF	TGTGCCAGCAGCTTAGAAGGCCGGCGGGGTGAGCAGTTCTTC
TRBV6-1	NA	NA	TRBJ1-1	CASSEYRGSAWTEAFF	TGTGCCAGCAGTGAATATCGGGGTTCGGCGTGGACTGAAGCTTTCTTT
TRBV4-1	medium-sized	TRBD2	TRBJ2-2	CASSQWASGNTGELFF	TGCGCCAGCAGCCAATGGGCTAGCGGGAACACCGGGGAGCTGTTTTTT
TRBV5-1	NA	TRBD1	TRBJ2-1	CASSLASGTGFEQFF	TGCGCCAGCAGCTTGGCCTCCGGGACAGGGTTTGAGCAGTTCTTC
TRBV4-3	NA	TRBD2	TRBJ2-3	CASSQDPSGGGNTQYF	TGCGCCAGCAGCCAAGATCCTAGCGGGGGTGGAAATACGCAGTATTTT
TRBV6-4	NA	TRBD2	TRBJ2-1	CASSKRLADYNEQFF	TGTGCCAGCAGTAAGCGACTAGCGGACTACAATGAGCAGTTCTTC
TRBV9	NA	NA	TRBJ1-4	CASSVGAASTNEKLFF	TGTGCCAGCAGCGTAGGGGCAGCTTCAACTAATGAAAAACTGTTTTTT
TRBV7-2	NA	NA	TRBJ1-3	CASSAGTSFSGNTIYF	TGTGCCAGCAGTGCCGGGACATCTTTCTCTGGAAACACCATATATTTT
TRBV19	NA	NA	TRBJ1-1	CASSRRTENTEAFF	TGTGCCAGTAGTAGGAGGACGGAGAACACTGAAGCTTTCTTT
TRBV28	NA	TRBD1	TRBJ2-5	CASSLRQGDETQYF	TGTGCCAGCAGCCTAAGACAGGGGGACGAGACCCAGTACTTC
TRBV5-1	NA	TRBD2	TRBJ2-2	CASSLVARETFTGELFF	TGCGCCAGCAGCTTGGTGGCGCGGGAGACCTTCACCGGGGAGCTGTTTTTT
TRBV7-8	NA	TRBD2	TRBJ2-7	CASSFGREVYEQYF	TGTGCCAGCAGCTTCGGGCGGGAGGTCTACGAGCAGTACTTC
TRBV11-1	NA	NA	TRBJ2-2	CASSLGGSGELFF	TGTGCCAGCAGCTTAGGCGGCTCCGGGGAGCTGTTTTTT
TRBV11-2	NA	TRBD2	TRBJ2-1	CASSRRGRGGGTPYNEQFF	TGTGCCAGCAGCCGTAGGGGCCGCGGGGGGGGAACACCCTACAATGAGCAGTTCTTC
TRBV5-8	NA	NA	TRBJ2-5	CASSSGDSPGGETQYF	TGTGCCAGCAGCTCCGGTGACAGCCCTGGCGGAGAGACCCAGTACTTC
TRBV2	NA	NA	TRBJ1-6	CASSDPSRTLHF	TGTGCCAGCAGTGACCCCTCGAGGACCCTCCACTTT
TRBV5-1	NA	NA	TRBJ1-2	CASSLDSYYGYTF	TGCGCCAGCAGCTTGGATAGCTACTATGGCTACACCTTC
TRBV7-6	NA	TRBD1	TRBJ1-6	CASSLTGNWNSPLHF	TGTGCCAGCAGCTTGACAGGGAACTGGAATTCACCCCTCCACTTT
TRBV28	NA	TRBD1	TRBJ2-2	CATWTGTLLNTGELFF	TGTGCCACGTGGACAGGAACCCTTTTGAACACCGGGGAGCTGTTTTTT
TRBV7-2	NA	NA	TRBJ2-7	CASSLRETYEQYF	TGTGCCAGCAGCTTAAGGGAGACCTACGAGCAGTACTTC
TRBV19	NA	NA	TRBJ1-1	CASSMGAENTEAFF	TGTGCCAGTAGTATGGGGGCGGAGAACACTGAAGCTTTCTTT
TRBV28	NA	TRBD2	TRBJ2-1	CASCSGRAYNEQFF	TGTGCCAGCTGTAGCGGGAGGGCCTACAATGAGCAGTTCTTC
TRBV7-2	NA	NA	TRBJ2-3	CASRYTDTQYF	TGTGCCAGCAGATACACAGATACGCAGTATTTT
TRBV5-1	NA	TRBD1	TRBJ1-3	CASSLGQGVKNSGNTIYF	TGCGCCAGCAGCTTGGGACAGGGTGTTAAGAACTCTGGAAACACCATATATTTT
TRBV11-3	NA	NA	TRBJ2-7	CASSSGDTYEQYF	TGTGCCAGCAGCTCCGGGGATACCTACGAGCAGTACTTC
TRBV6-5	NA	TRBD1	TRBJ1-2	CASSFTTGGSYGYTF	TGTGCCAGCAGTTTCACGACAGGGGGAAGCTATGGCTACACCTTC
TRBV15	NA	NA	TRBJ2-2	CATSRDPANTGELFF	TGTGCCACCAGCAGAGATCCGGCGAACACCGGGGAGCTGTTTTTT
TRBV5-5	NA	TRBD2	TRBJ2-3	CASSLGTSGPADTQYF	TGTGCCAGCAGCTTGGGGACTAGCGGTCCCGCAGATACGCAGTATTTT